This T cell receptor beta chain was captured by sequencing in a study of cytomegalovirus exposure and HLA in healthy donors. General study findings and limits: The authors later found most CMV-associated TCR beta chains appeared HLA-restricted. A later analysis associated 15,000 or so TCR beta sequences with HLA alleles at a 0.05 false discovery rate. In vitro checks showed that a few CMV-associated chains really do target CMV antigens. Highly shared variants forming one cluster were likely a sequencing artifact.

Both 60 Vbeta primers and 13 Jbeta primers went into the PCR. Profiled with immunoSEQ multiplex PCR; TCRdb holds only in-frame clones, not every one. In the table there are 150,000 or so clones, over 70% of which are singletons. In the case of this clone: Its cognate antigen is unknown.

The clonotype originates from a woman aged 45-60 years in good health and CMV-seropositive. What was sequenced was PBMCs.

The chain's CDR3 is CASSRSSHPSYEQYF. The CDR3 coding sequence is TGTGCCAGCAGCCGATCTAGTCACCCCTCCTACGAGCAGTACTTC. The V gene is TRBV7-9, the J gene TRBJ2-7; D is ambiguous. This CDR3 is built from 15 residues. Trimming left V 5 bases short and J 0 bases short, with 14 bases between. Germline V gene lookup returns CDR1 SEHNR and CDR2 FQNEAQ (reference sequence).